The rows below give T cell receptor beta chains drawn from one sample of a study of post-analysis software for immune sequencing data. In TCRdb, the PCR reads were re-called with MiXCR into one record per CDR3 protein. The sample shows 150,000 to 200,000 distinct CDR3 sequences, 30% of them seen only once. The specimen sequenced was blood. The source of these receptors is a girl between 10 and 17 years old with multiple sclerosis. CDR3s include the opening cysteine and the closing phenylalanine or tryptophan. A D gene is named only where the DNA matches it firmly. Only part of the rows carry a size: once, few, many, or a class if the clone is expanded.

cdr3_aa | cdr3_nt | j_call | d_call | clone_size | v_call
CSARGYRESGTEAFF | TGCAGTGCTAGAGGCTACCGGGAATCGGGCACTGAAGCTTTCTTT | TRBJ1-1 | . | few | TRBV20-1
CASSWGLAALQETQYF | TGTGCCAGCAGTTGGGGACTAGCGGCATTACAAGAGACCCAGTACTTC | TRBJ2-5 | TRBD2 | many | TRBV12-3/TRBV12-4
CATSRAGTADGYTF | TGTGCCACCAGCAGAGCCGGGACAGCGGATGGCTACACCTTC | TRBJ1-2 | TRBD1 | many | TRBV15
CASSVVPGTAPYNEQFF | TGTGCCAGCAGCGTAGTCCCCGGGACAGCGCCATACAATGAGCAGTTCTTC | TRBJ2-1 | TRBD1 | . | TRBV9
CASSLGLAGDRPDTQYF | TGCGCCAGCAGCTTGGGACTAGCGGGAGATCGGCCAGATACGCAGTATTTT | TRBJ2-3 | TRBD2 | many | TRBV5-1
CASSLGIGPGYGYTF | TGTGCCAGCAGTTTAGGCATCGGGCCAGGCTATGGCTACACCTTC | TRBJ1-2 | . | few | TRBV28
CASRRPSENYEQYF | TGTGCCAGCAGGAGACCGAGTGAAAACTACGAGCAGTACTTC | TRBJ2-7 | . | many | TRBV21-1
CASSLIRDAGELFF | TGTGCCAGCAGTTTGATCAGGGATGCCGGGGAGCTGTTTTTT | TRBJ2-2 | . | . | TRBV12-3/TRBV12-4
CSAQPTGRTEAFF | TGCAGTGCCCAACCGACAGGGCGGACTGAAGCTTTCTTT | TRBJ1-1 | TRBD1 | few | TRBV20-1
CASSALINTGELFF | TGCGCCAGCAGCGCACTTATAAACACCGGGGAGCTGTTTTTT | TRBJ2-2 | . | few | TRBV5-1